This T cell receptor beta chain was profiled in a study of shared T cell receptors in the human thymus. Generated by immunoSEQ multiplex PCR, the TCRdb table keeps only in-frame clones and is missing some. Here the sample spans more than 550,000 clones, approximately 83% being singletons. The CDR3 has 12 amino acids. The germline gives CDR1 MNHEY, CDR2 SMNVEV (reference sequence). The ends lost 7 bases at V and 9 bases at J; junction bases unmatched: 3. The data were also submitted as part of a second study, on human thymus T cells. That paper states: The study used thymus tissue resected during corrective heart surgery. Both thymic and peripheral blood repertoires showed apparently biased V and J usage.

Sequencing input: thymocytes. The source of this sequence is a girl under three years old with a congenital heart defect. This sequence joins TRBV27 and TRBJ2-1; 10 bases align to TRBD2. The CDR3 nucleotides are TGTGCCAGCATGAGCGGGGGGGCTGAGCAGTTCTTC. Translated, it gives CASMSGGAEQFF.